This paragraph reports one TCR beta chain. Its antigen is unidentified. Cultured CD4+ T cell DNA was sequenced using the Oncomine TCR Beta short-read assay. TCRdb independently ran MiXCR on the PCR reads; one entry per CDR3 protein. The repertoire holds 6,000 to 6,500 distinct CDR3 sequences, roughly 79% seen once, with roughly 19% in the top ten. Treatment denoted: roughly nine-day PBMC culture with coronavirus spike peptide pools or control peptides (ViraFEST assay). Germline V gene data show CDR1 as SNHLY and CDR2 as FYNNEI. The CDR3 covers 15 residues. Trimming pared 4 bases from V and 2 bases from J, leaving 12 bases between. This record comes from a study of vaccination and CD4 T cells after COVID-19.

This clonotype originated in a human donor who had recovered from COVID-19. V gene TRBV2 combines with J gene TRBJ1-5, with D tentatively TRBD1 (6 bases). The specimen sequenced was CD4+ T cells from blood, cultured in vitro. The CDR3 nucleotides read TGTGCCAGCAGTGGAGAGACAGGTGGCAATCAGCCCCAGCATTTT. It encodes CASSGETGGNQPQHF.